This T cell receptor (beta chain) was identified in a study of beta chain features in type 1 diabetes. Study context: On cell yields, gender and age, patients and healthy donors were similar. Findings and limits, study-wide: More deletions and fewer insertions at VDJ junctions were found in patients with type 1 diabetes. All four CD4+ subsets of Type 1 diabetes patients contained TCRB CDR3s that were moderately but significantly shorter.

Notes on this clone: No antigen is known for it.

V trimming: 1 base; J trimming: 4 bases; junction bases outside the gene matches: 0. The CDR3 has 14 residues. Germline-derived CDR1 and CDR2 are SGHTA and FQGNSA. The investigators reverse transcribed all of the isolated RNA, so they sequenced expressed TCRB transcripts. Method: immunoSEQ multiplex PCR; TCRdb's copy keeps in-frame clones and lacks some. The sample contains around 260,000 clones, just over 20% of which appear only once. Staining for CD45RO/CCR7/CD25/CD127/CD95/CD27 allowed sorting of CD4+ naive, central memory, regulatory and stem cell-like memory cells. This clonotype was sampled from a middle-aged woman with type 1 diabetes. This chain connects TRBV7-2 to TRBJ1-2; 10 bases are a match to TRBD1. Sequenced sample: naive CD4+ T cells from blood. Here the CDR3 reads CASSLGTGGYGYTF. CDR3 nucleotide sequence: TGTGCCAGCAGCTTAGGGACAGGGGGCTATGGCTACACCTTC. The full variable domain, its missing parts supplied by reference TRBV7-2 and TRBJ1-2, is GAGVSQSPSNKVTEKGKDVELRCDPISGHTALYWYRQSLGQGLEFLIYFQGNSAPDKSGLPSDRFSAERTGGSVSTLTIQRTQQEDSAVYLCASSLGTGGYGYTFGSGTRLTVV.